This T cell receptor (beta chain) was documented in a study of cytomegalovirus exposure and HLA in healthy donors. Study in general: Across 350 to 500 genotyped donors, 81% landed in the Caucasian-associated ancestry cluster.

Study results and limitations: For presence/absence analyses, sequencing depth was assumed to be roughly uniform across donors. It was only CMV serostatus that was available as immune exposure information.

This clone was counted a single time. Antigen specificity is unknown. Healthy people donating bone marrow made up the donors. This PCR relied on a set of 60 Vbeta primers and 13 Jbeta primers. Some clones are missing from TCRdb's copy, which holds only in-frame ones; the method was immunoSEQ multiplex PCR. The data contain over 100,000 clones, 55% to 65% of them seen just once; the ten biggest clones take up 2.2%. V gave up 4 bases and J gave up 4 bases; unmatched junction bases: 10. The germline V gene has CDR1 MNHNS and CDR2 SASEGT. The CDR3 loop spans 16 amino acids. Specimen: PBMCs. The chain uses TRBV6-1 and TRBJ2-1, with 7 positions matching TRBD2. The clonotype comes from a woman under 40 in good health and CMV-seronegative. This CDR3 is CASSARDQRDYNEQFF. The DNA for the CDR3 is TGTGCCAGCAGTGCACGCGATCAGCGGGATTACAATGAGCAGTTCTTC.